Following are 17 T cell receptor beta chains from one sample sequenced in a study of T cell responses to AZD1222 COVID-19 vaccine. Here immunoSEQ multiplex PCR was the method, and the copy in TCRdb shows in-frame clones only, minus some. The table includes roughly 130,000 clones, around 90% detected once. The sequenced sample was peripheral blood, obtained on day 0 of AZD1222 vaccination. The receptors here all came from an adult in good health.

The V and J genes are TRBV5-5 and TRBJ2-7; possible D gene TRBD1, 6 bases. CDR1 is SGHKS and CDR2 is YYEKEE in the germline V gene (reference sequence). The CDR3 spans 14 residues. V was clipped by 4 bases and J by 0 bases, with 11 bases between them. CDR3 amino acids: CASSMWDTSYEQYF. The CDR3, as DNA: TGTGCCAGCAGCATGTGGGACACCTCCTACGAGCAGTACTTC.

This rearrangement joins TRBV29-1 to TRBJ2-5; D perhaps matches TRBD2 (5 bases). Per germline, CDR1 SQVTM and CDR2 ANQGSEA. Trimming took 4 bases from V and 3 from J, leaving 12 bases between them. CDR3 length equals 13 residues. DNA of the CDR3: TGCAGCGTTGGGAGGCGGCAGAAAGAGACCCAGTACTTC. Its protein product is CSVGRRQKETQYF.

The chain joins TRBV19 to TRBJ1-1; D perhaps matches TRBD1 (5 bases). CDR1 and CDR2 (germline): LNHDA, SQIVND (reference sequence). The ends were cut back, 4 bases at V and 8 bases at J, with 23 bases in the middle. This CDR3 contains 16 residues. CDR3 in DNA: TGTGCCAGTAGTAAAAGGGACCCCCGCGGGGGAGAAGAAGCTTTCTTT. Amino acids: CASSKRDPRGGEEAFF.

This chain uses TRBV7-2 with TRBJ2-2; D is possibly TRBD1 or TRBD2 (5 bases each). Germline CDR1 is SGHTA and CDR2 is FQGNSA. The CDR3 sequence is 14 residues long. Trimming took 5 bases from V and 1 from J, leaving 8 bases between them. CDR3 nucleotide sequence: TGTGCCAGCAGCGGGACCCTGAACACCGGGGAGCTGTTTTTT. Protein sequence: CASSGTLNTGELFF.

This chain links TRBV5-1 with TRBJ2-7; D might be TRBD2 (5 bases). Germline assignment: CDR1 SGHRS and CDR2 YFSETQ. The CDR3 totals 14 residues. V was cut by 0 bases and J by 6 bases, with 13 bases left in between. The chain's CDR3 is CASSLVWLEGEQYF. Written as DNA, the CDR3 is TGCGCCAGCAGCTTGGTATGGCTCGAGGGCGAGCAGTACTTC.

This chain uses TRBV24-1 with TRBJ2-3; 15 bases match TRBD2. With 5 bases clipped from V and 6 bases from J, the junction kept 5 bases outside the gene matches. This CDR3 has 16 residues. The germline CDR1 and CDR2 sequences are KGHDR and SFDVKD. For the CDR3, the DNA is TGTGCCACCAGTGCCGGGACTAGCGGGGGGCGGGATACGCAGTATTTT. Protein product: CATSAGTSGGRDTQYF.

Concerning this clone: Other nucleotide sequences from this sample produce the same CDR3. The chain links TRBV28 to TRBJ1-2; the D gene is possibly TRBD1 (6 bases). CDR3 size: 13 residues. Germline CDR1 is MDHEN and CDR2 is SYDVKM. Trimming cost V 4 bases and J 4 bases, with 10 bases left between them. The chain's CDR3 is CASSSGEPYGYTF. The CDR3 nucleotides read TGTGCCAGCAGTTCAGGGGAGCCCTATGGCTACACCTTC.

The rearrangement joins TRBV5-1 to TRBJ2-1; 7 bases are shared with TRBD2. This CDR3 has 15 residues. The germline V gene encodes CDR1 SGHRS and CDR2 YFSETQ. V shed 2 bases, J shed 3 bases, and the junction held 5 bases outside the gene matches. CDR3 loop: CASSFISGLYNEQFF. CDR3 nucleotides: TGCGCCAGCAGCTTTATTAGCGGGCTCTACAATGAGCAGTTCTTC.

The chain recombines TRBV10-3 with TRBJ2-3, with D possibly being TRBD2 (6 bases). Germline CDR1 reads ENHRY; CDR2 reads SYGVKD. Trimming took 8 bases from V and 4 from J, leaving 10 bases between them. The CDR3 covers 12 residues. This CDR3 is CAISGVADTQYF. The DNA for the CDR3 is TGTGCCATCTCGGGGGTGGCAGATACGCAGTATTTT.

This clone was seen just once. V gene TRBV4-1 combines with J gene TRBJ2-3; TRBD1 matches 11 bases. Trimming at V came to 4 bases and at J to 3 bases, leaving 3 bases not matched to a gene. The CDR3 runs to 15 residues. CDR1 MGHRA and CDR2 YSYEKL come from the germline V gene. The CDR3 spells CASSLRDRGTDTQYF. CDR3 sequence (DNA): TGCGCCAGCAGCCTCCGGGACAGGGGGACAGATACGCAGTATTTT.

This chain connects TRBV10-1 to TRBJ2-2, with D perhaps given as TRBD1 or TRBD2 (6 bases each). Germline assignment: CDR1 WNHNN and CDR2 SYGVQD (reference sequence). CDR3 length: 11 residues. V dropped 10 bases and J dropped 6 bases, with 9 bases sitting between them. The DNA of the CDR3 is TGCGCCAAAGGGGGGTCCGGGGAGCTGTTTTTT. Translating gives CAKGGSGELFF.

The J gene is TRBJ2-7, the V gene TRBV6-2 or TRBV6-3; 9 nucleotides line up with TRBD1. J lost 5 bases, V lost 2 bases, and 7 bases had no gene match. Germline V gene sequence: CDR1 MNHEY, CDR2 SVGEGT. The CDR3 sequence is 15 residues long. This CDR3 is CASSYRGTGSHEQYF. Here the CDR3 DNA reads TGTGCCAGCAGTTACCGGGGGACAGGGTCACACGAGCAGTACTTC.

This sequence joins TRBV5-6 and TRBJ2-1; D is unresolved. CDR1 is SGHDT and CDR2 is YYEEEE in the germline V gene. The length of the CDR3 is 16 residues. V gave up 1 base and J gave up 5 bases, with 16 bases separating them. As DNA, the CDR3 is TGTGCCAGCAGCTTGTACTCACTAACTGCCCACAATGAGCAGTTCTTC. This translates into CASSLYSLTAHNEQFF.

The chain has TRBV18 and TRBJ1-1; D uncertain. Trimming removed 3 bases at V and 1 base at J, with 9 bases between. CDR3 length: 14 amino acids. Germline loops: CDR1 KGHSH, CDR2 LQKENI. CDR3: CASSPALENTEAFF. CDR3 sequence (DNA): TGTGCCAGCTCACCCGCCCTGGAGAACACTGAAGCTTTCTTT.

In this sample, this clone turned up a few times. The V gene is TRBV28, the J gene TRBJ1-6; D possibly corresponds to TRBD1 (5 bases). The CDR3 covers 14 residues. Trimming removed 5 bases at V and 14 bases at J, with 19 bases between. Germline CDR1 is MDHEN and CDR2 is SYDVKM. The CDR3, as DNA: TGTGCCAGCAGTCAAGGGGACGGCCCCAAGGCCCTCCACTTT. Translated, it gives CASSQGDGPKALHF.

V usage is TRBV9 and J usage is TRBJ2-3, with D perhaps TRBD1 (5 bases). The CDR3 totals 15 residues. The germline V gene has CDR1 SGDLS and CDR2 YYNGEE. The V end lost 0 bases, the J end lost 2 bases, and 10 bases lay between the germline ends. The CDR3 protein is CASSVGGGYTDTQYF. The CDR3 DNA sequence: TGTGCCAGCAGCGTAGGGGGCGGTTACACAGATACGCAGTATTTT.

The CDR3 nucleotides are TGTGCCAGTCGCAAGCGGGGGGCGAACACCGGGGAGCTGTTTTTT. Translated: CASRKRGANTGELFF. This rearrangement joins TRBV3-1 (or the pseudogene TRBV3-2) to TRBJ2-2, with 9 nucleotides matching TRBD2. The germline CDR1 and CDR2 sequences are LGHDT and YNNKEL (reference sequence). This CDR3 is built from 15 residues. V was clipped by 9 bases and J by 0 bases; unmatched bases: 5.